The 32 T cell receptor beta chains in this list originate from one sample, sequenced in a study of blood T cell repertoires in COVID-19. Libraries were prepared by immunoSEQ multiplex PCR; TCRdb keeps only in-frame clonotypes and omits some of them. Altogether 250,000 to 400,000 clones are present, roughly 90% being singletons, with the ten largest covering 2.5% to 3.5%. Sample: peripheral blood. These receptors all stem from a woman aged 25 to 39 with COVID-19, enrolled during active disease.

The chain recombines TRBV5-1 with TRBJ2-2, with D maybe TRBD1 (6 bases). Germline CDR1 and CDR2: SGHRS and YFSETQ. The ends were cut back, 4 bases at V and 0 bases at J, with 16 bases in the middle. This CDR3 has 17 amino acids. The CDR3 nucleotides are TGCGCCAGCAGCCAGGAGCCGGGACACCCGAACACCGGGGAGCTGTTTTTT. It specifies CASSQEPGHPNTGELFF.

The V gene is TRBV28, the J gene TRBJ1-4; a weak D match, TRBD1 (6 bases). Trimming cost V 9 bases and J 5 bases, with 16 bases left between them. Germline values: CDR1 MDHEN, CDR2 SYDVKM. This CDR3 has 14 residues. The CDR3 reads CASRPGDLNEKLFF. CDR3 nucleotide sequence: TGTGCCAGTAGGCCAGGGGACCTAAATGAAAAACTGTTTTTT.

This clone was counted a single time. DNA for the CDR3: TGTGCCAGCAGTTACAGGAGGACAGGGGAAAATGAGCAGTTCTTC. Amino acid sequence: CASSYRRTGENEQFF. The V call is TRBV6-5, the J call TRBJ2-1, with 9 positions matching TRBD1. Germline CDR1 reads MNHEY; CDR2 reads SVGAGI. Trimming took 2 bases from V and 7 from J; bases not matched to a gene: 6. The CDR3 spans 15 residues.

The chain carries TRBV14 and TRBJ2-7; D not resolved. The CDR3 runs 14 residues. Trimming pared 3 bases from V and 4 bases from J, leaving 13 bases between. The germline gives CDR1 SGHDN, CDR2 FVKESK. CDR3 nucleotides: TGTGCCAGCAGCCACCGTTCTTATCTGTACGAGCAGTACTTC. The encoded protein is CASSHRSYLYEQYF.

The V and J genes are TRBV3-1 (or the pseudogene TRBV3-2) and TRBJ1-2, with D unresolved. The CDR3 is made up of 12 amino acids. Trimming took off 0 bases at V and 7 bases at J, with 6 bases between the two ends. Germline V gives CDR1 LGHDT, CDR2 YNNKEL (reference sequence). Here the CDR3 DNA reads TGTGCCAGCAGCCAAGATCCGAGTGGCTACACCTTC. Protein product: CASSQDPSGYTF.

The chain links TRBV21-1 to TRBJ2-5; TRBD1, as called in the table, went unchecked against the DNA. TRBV21-1 is a known pseudogene. This CDR3 has 16 residues. CDR3 residues: CASTNAHRGKQETQYF. The CDR3 region has the DNA TGTGCCAGCACCAACGCCCACAGGGGAAAACAAGAGACCCAGTACTTC.

V is TRBV27 and J is TRBJ2-7; D uncertain. The CDR3 runs to 13 residues. The V end was cut by 4 bases, the J end by 0 bases, with 7 bases between. Germline CDR1 is MNHEY and CDR2 is SMNVEV (reference sequence). The CDR3 sequence is CASSSSLSYEQYF. In DNA form, the CDR3 reads TGTGCCAGCAGTTCCTCCCTCTCCTACGAGCAGTACTTC.

This clone is a singleton in its sample. The genes are TRBV30 and TRBJ1-3; no clear D. Germline assignment: CDR1 GTSNPN and CDR2 SVGIG (reference sequence). The CDR3 covers 15 residues. V shed 0 bases and J shed 4 bases, with 13 bases lying between them. The CDR3 DNA reads TGTGCCTGGAGTGTACCGAGAACAGTAGGAAACACCATATATTTT. Its translation: CAWSVPRTVGNTIYF.

V gene TRBV24-1 combines with J gene TRBJ2-1; 11 bases agree with TRBD2. Germline assignment: CDR1 KGHDR and CDR2 SFDVKD. Trimming cost V 5 bases and J 6 bases; bases outside gene matches: 5. The CDR3 loop spans 15 amino acids. The CDR3 bases are TGTGCCACCAGTGCCCAACTAGCGGGAGTCAATGAGCAGTTCTTC. Translation: CATSAQLAGVNEQFF.

The chain combines TRBV5-1 with TRBJ1-2; no firm D call. The germline V gene has CDR1 SGHRS and CDR2 YFSETQ. This CDR3 spans 14 amino acids. V was trimmed by 3 bases and J by 6 bases, leaving 15 bases between them. CDR3 region: CASSSPLQSDGYTF. For the CDR3, the DNA is TGCGCCAGCAGCTCGCCCTTACAGTCCGATGGCTACACCTTC.

This clone appeared once. V and J are TRBV5-6 and TRBJ2-3, with TRBD1 matching 11 bases. Germline V gene lookup returns CDR1 SGHDT and CDR2 YYEEEE. The CDR3 is 15 residues long. Trimming removed 4 bases from V and 4 bases from J; junction bases left unmatched: 5. The DNA for the CDR3 is TGTGCCAGCAGCGTAGGACAGGGGGCATCAGATACGCAGTATTTT. It specifies CASSVGQGASDTQYF.

V is TRBV5-6 and J is TRBJ2-1; 7 nucleotides line up with TRBD1. Looked up from germline, CDR1 is SGHDT and CDR2 is YYEEEE. Trimming at V came to 0 bases and at J to 6 bases, leaving 3 bases not matched to a gene. The CDR3 consists of 14 residues. The CDR3 coding sequence is TGTGCCAGCAGCTTGGTGGGGGACAGCAATGAGCAGTTCTTC. Translating gives CASSLVGDSNEQFF.

This chain links TRBV2 with TRBJ1-6; 7 positions agree with TRBD1. Trimming took 1 base from V and 10 from J; bases not matched to a gene: 4. CDR3 length equals 14 residues. From germline, CDR1 is SNHLY and CDR2 FYNNEI. The CDR3 sequence is CASSEGQGVSPLHF. CDR3 nucleotide sequence: TGTGCCAGCAGTGAAGGACAGGGTGTCTCACCCCTCCACTTT.

The J gene is TRBJ2-5, the V gene TRBV6-5; D ambiguous. Germline V gives CDR1 MNHEY, CDR2 SVGAGI. This CDR3 is 14 amino acids long. V lost 2 bases and J 5 bases, leaving 12 bases between the germline ends. CDR3 sequence: CASSYDFSAETQYF. The CDR3 DNA reads TGTGCCAGCAGTTACGACTTCTCTGCGGAGACCCAGTACTTC.

This rearrangement joins TRBV7-9 to TRBJ2-5; 10 nucleotides match TRBD2. The CDR3 spans 19 residues. Germline CDR1 and CDR2: SEHNR and FQNEAQ (reference sequence). Losses at the gene ends were 2 bases for V and 2 bases for J; bases not matched to a gene: 14. CDR3 in amino acids: CASSLPGLAPSGWQETQYF. The CDR3 DNA sequence: TGTGCCAGCAGCTTACCGGGACTAGCGCCATCGGGGTGGCAAGAGACCCAGTACTTC.

J is TRBJ1-6 and V is TRBV2; tentative D call: TRBD1 (6 bases). CDR1 SNHLY and CDR2 FYNNEI come from the germline V gene. V was cut by 4 bases and J by 10 bases, with 14 bases left in between. The CDR3 extends over 14 amino acids. The CDR3 region has the DNA TGTGCCAGCAGTGCATCAGGGGAGGGGTCACCCCTCCACTTT. The encoded protein is CASSASGEGSPLHF. The full variable domain, completed using reference TRBV2 and TRBJ1-6, is EPEVTQTPSHQVTQMGQEVILRCVPISNHLYFYWYRQILGQKVEFLVSFYNNEISEKSEIFDDQFSVERPDGSNFTLKIRSTKLEDSAMYFCASSASGEGSPLHFGNGTRLTVT.

J is TRBJ1-2 and V is TRBV16; 7 positions match TRBD1. The junction had 3 bases not matched to a gene; V was cut back by 0 bases and J by 5 bases. CDR1 and CDR2 (germline): KGHSY, FQNENV. This CDR3 has 14 residues. CDR3 nucleotide sequence: TGTGCCAGCAGCCAATCGGGGGACAGATATGGCTACACCTTC. Its translation is CASSQSGDRYGYTF.

The J gene is TRBJ2-3, the V gene TRBV6-5; 10 nucleotides align to TRBD1. Per the germline V gene, CDR1 is MNHEY and CDR2 is SVGAGI. J gave up 4 bases and V 7 bases, and 8 bases lay outside the gene matches. The CDR3 totals 15 residues. CDR3 protein: CASTMGQGIADTQYF. CDR3 DNA: TGTGCCAGCACCATGGGACAGGGGATTGCAGATACGCAGTATTTT.

The genes are TRBV19 and TRBJ2-2, with D tentatively TRBD1 (6 bases). Germline assignment: CDR1 LNHDA and CDR2 SQIVND (reference sequence). Deletions cut 4 bases from V and 0 bases from J, with 9 bases between. There are 15 residues in the CDR3. The CDR3 DNA sequence: TGTGCCAGTAGTAAGGGACAATCGAACACCGGGGAGCTGTTTTTT. It codes for CASSKGQSNTGELFF. Supplemented by reference TRBV19 and TRBJ2-2, the full variable domain reads DGGITQSPKYLFRKEGQNVTLSCEQNLNHDAMYWYRQDPGQGLRLIYYSQIVNDFQKGDIAEGYSVSREKKESFPLTVTSAQKNPTAFYLCASSKGQSNTGELFFGEGSRLTVL.

The chain combines TRBV12-3 or TRBV12-4 with TRBJ1-5; possible D gene TRBD1, 5 bases. V was clipped by 7 bases and J by 4 bases, with 11 bases between them. The CDR3 contains 13 residues. CDR3 residues: CASTLGGNQPQHF. DNA of the CDR3: TGTGCCAGCACCCTCGGGGGGAATCAGCCCCAGCATTTT.

V is TRBV28 and J is TRBJ1-2; 9 bases match TRBD1. Unmatched junction bases numbered 9, after V lost 6 bases and J lost 7 bases. This CDR3 spans 14 amino acids. Germline V gene sequence: CDR1 MDHEN, CDR2 SYDVKM. The CDR3 nucleotides read TGTGCCAGCAGACCCACAGGGGGCTCTAGTGGCTACACCTTC. Its translation is CASRPTGGSSGYTF.

The genes are TRBV29-1 and TRBJ1-1, with 11 positions matching TRBD1. Germline-derived CDR1 and CDR2 are SQVTM and ANQGSEA. This CDR3 comprises 12 residues. V lost 7 bases, J lost 5 bases, and 3 bases stayed unmatched. This CDR3 reads CSAGTGGTEAFF. CDR3 DNA sequence: TGCAGCGCGGGGACAGGGGGGACTGAAGCTTTCTTT. The full variable domain, completed using reference TRBV29-1 and TRBJ1-1, is SAVISQKPSRDICQRGTSLTIQCQVDSQVTMMFWYRQQPGQSLTLIATANQGSEATYESGFVIDKFPISRPNLTFSTLTVSNMSPEDSSIYLCSAGTGGTEAFFGQGTRLTVV.

The CDR3 spells CASRAGAGANVLTF. The CDR3 nucleotides read TGTGCCAGCAGGGCCGGGGCTGGGGCCAACGTCCTGACTTTC. The chain is built from TRBV6-5 and TRBJ2-6, with D tentatively TRBD2 (5 bases). Trimming removed 6 bases from V and 2 bases from J, with 8 bases in between. The germline V gene has CDR1 MNHEY and CDR2 SVGAGI. The CDR3 has 14 amino acids.

The V call is TRBV28, the J call TRBJ2-6; D is unclear. The CDR3 spans 16 residues. CDR1 is MDHEN and CDR2 is SYDVKM in the germline V gene. V lost 3 bases, J lost 0 bases, and 9 bases lay in between. The CDR3 nucleotides are TGTGCCAGCAGTTTTGTAATCTACTCTGGGGCCAACGTCCTGACTTTC. Its protein is CASSFVIYSGANVLTF.

Regarding this clone: Other DNA sequences in the sample encode the same CDR3. V is TRBV27 and J is TRBJ2-1; D may be TRBD1 (6 bases). Germline values: CDR1 MNHEY, CDR2 SMNVEV (reference sequence). Trimming took 4 bases from V and 7 from J, leaving 11 bases between them. The CDR3 runs 13 residues. CDR3 coding DNA: TGTGCCAGCAGTTCCGGACAGTTTAATGAGCAGTTCTTC. Translation gives CASSSGQFNEQFF.

The rearrangement uses TRBV5-4 and TRBJ1-3, with unresolved D. Germline values: CDR1 SGHNT, CDR2 YYREEE (reference sequence). Trimming took 5 bases from V and 1 from J, leaving 10 bases between them. This CDR3 contains 14 residues. This chain's CDR3 is CASRGDPSGNTIYF. CDR3 DNA: TGTGCCAGCAGAGGAGACCCGTCTGGAAACACCATATATTTT.

The V call is TRBV28, the J call TRBJ2-7, with D tentatively TRBD2 (5 bases). Germline V gene sequence: CDR1 MDHEN, CDR2 SYDVKM. The ends were cut back, 4 bases at V and 3 bases at J, with 16 bases in the middle. This CDR3 comprises 15 residues. In DNA, the CDR3 is TGTGCCAGCAGTTCCACGGGAAGCGGAAGCTACGAGCAGTACTTC. The encoded protein is CASSSTGSGSYEQYF.

The chain's CDR3 is CASSITGLWQPQHF. CDR3 nucleotides: TGTGCCAGTAGTATAACAGGGCTGTGGCAGCCCCAGCATTTT. The V call is TRBV19, the J call TRBJ1-5, with D perhaps matching TRBD1 (6 bases). Germline V CDR1 and CDR2: LNHDA, SQIVND (reference sequence). V dropped 2 bases and J dropped 7 bases, with 12 bases sitting between them. The length of the CDR3 is 14 residues.

The rearrangement links TRBV19 to TRBJ1-3, with D possibly being TRBD1 (5 bases). Trimming stripped 5 bases from V and 0 bases from J, with 14 bases between. The CDR3 consists of 16 residues. Germline loops: CDR1 LNHDA, CDR2 SQIVND (reference sequence). The DNA of the CDR3 is TGTGCCAGTAGTTCGACGGGGGTATTCTCTGGAAACACCATATATTTT. Its protein product is CASSSTGVFSGNTIYF. The complete variable domain, with remaining parts taken from reference TRBV19 and TRBJ1-3, reads DGGITQSPKYLFRKEGQNVTLSCEQNLNHDAMYWYRQDPGQGLRLIYYSQIVNDFQKGDIAEGYSVSREKKESFPLTVTSAQKNPTAFYLCASSSTGVFSGNTIYFGEGSWLTVV.

Here the CDR3 reads CASSYLRGGGYEQYF. DNA of the CDR3: TGTGCCAGCAGTTACTTACGGGGAGGGGGATACGAGCAGTACTTC. This chain connects TRBV6-5 to TRBJ2-7; tentative D call: TRBD2 (7 bases). This CDR3 region has 15 residues. The V end lost 1 base, the J end lost 4 bases, and 14 bases lay between the germline ends. Germline V lookup: CDR1 MNHEY, CDR2 SVGAGI.

This clone appeared a single time. This chain uses TRBV7-2 with TRBJ1-5; 9 bases align to TRBD1. The length of the CDR3 is 16 residues. The germline V gene encodes CDR1 SGHTA and CDR2 FQGNSA. Trimming at V came to 2 bases and at J to 5 bases, leaving 7 bases not matched to a gene. The CDR3 DNA reads as TGTGCCAGCAGCTTATACGGGACAGGGCCTTATCAGCCCCAGCATTTT. It specifies CASSLYGTGPYQPQHF.

The genes are TRBV10-1 and TRBJ2-7; tentatively, D is TRBD2 (7 bases). With 4 bases removed from V and 4 bases from J, the gap between germline ends came to 20 bases. The germline CDR1 and CDR2 sequences are WNHNN and SYGVQD (reference sequence). The CDR3 extends over 16 amino acids. DNA for the CDR3: TGCGCCAGCAGTGGTGGTGTGTCGGGGGGCGCTTACGAGCAGTACTTC. It encodes CASSGGVSGGAYEQYF.